Here is one TCR beta chain with its context. Antigen: not known. The time point: cycle 4 day 1 (C4D1), after 5 to 7 weeks of nivolumab. Each and every patient relapsed after autologous stem cell transplantation, and patients got differing brentuximab vedotin exposure. Relapsed/refractory classical Hodgkin lymphoma patients had complete, partial or progressive responses. CDR3 size: 16 residues. Trimming cost V 0 bases and J 0 bases, with 9 bases left between them. Germline values: CDR1 WNHNN, CDR2 SYGVQD (reference sequence). These data originate in a study of PD-1 blockade in classical Hodgkin lymphoma. Profiled with immunoSEQ multiplex PCR; TCRdb holds only in-frame clones, not every one. The sample carries some 95,000 clones, 90% recorded once. Study-level findings and limits: A significant rise in TCR diversity by C4D1 was seen for CD4+ but not CD8+ cells.

The sequencing used peripheral blood mononuclear cells (PBMCs), collected before the fourth cycle of nivolumab. This receptor was identified in a human donor with classical Hodgkin lymphoma. The rearrangement links TRBV10-1 to TRBJ1-5, with a tentative D call TRBD1 (5 bases). The CDR3 sequence: CASSESPGNSNQPQHF. Here the CDR3 DNA reads TGCGCCAGCAGTGAGTCGCCAGGGAATAGCAATCAGCCCCAGCATTTT.